The rows below give T cell receptor beta chains drawn from one sample of a study of T cells in localized non-small cell lung cancer. Sequencing was performed with immunoSEQ multiplex PCR; in TCRdb, only in-frame clones are kept and a portion is missing. The table records tens of thousands of clones, over 85% of them present only once. Sample: peripheral blood, taken before any cancer treatment. These receptors all stem from a man aged 40-75 years with stage I squamous cell lung carcinoma. CDR3s leave out the opening cysteine and the closing phenylalanine or tryptophan. D genes are given only for firm matches. Expanded clones are given a class, and other clones once, few, many or no size at all.

>NA|TRBD2|TRBV6-1
ASSATSGRFQY
>NA|NA|TRBV7-8
ASSAFGRDGGGPNTEAF
>NA|TRBD2|TRBV7-9
ASTTSGSLDEQF
>NA|TRBD2|TRBV10-3
ATSGREAYNEQF
>NA|TRBD1|TRBV5-8
ASRPDRSYNEQF
>NA|TRBD1|TRBV18
ASSPGQAEPQH
>NA|NA|TRBV30
AWSGGATNEKLF
>NA|NA|TRBV11-2
ASSLVWGYSNQPQH
>NA|TRBD1|TRBV7-2
ASSGDRGVAEPQH
>once|NA|TRBV9
ASSGTRQGGEQF
>NA|NA|TRBV4-2
ASSQDLGRRSNTEAF
>NA|NA|TRBV4-1
ASSQGAGAYNEQF
>once|NA|TRBV5-1
ASSLDGSSSYNEQF
>NA|NA|TRBV5-4
ASSFGAGDGYT
>many|TRBD1|TRBV7-6
ASSGGTAYEAF
>NA|NA|TRBV28
ASSLAGSSRAEQY
>NA|TRBD1|TRBV9
ASSPRDRGPIWDTEAF